This T cell receptor beta chain appears in the sequencing data of a study of beta chain features in type 1 diabetes (dated by TCRdb to about 2018). Background for the entire study: Mean age, gender distribution, total cell number and subset yield were not different between patients and healthy donors. In the study, TCRB repertoires of sorted circulating CD4+ T cell subsets from recently diagnosed type 1 diabetes patients were compared with those of matched healthy donors. Regulatory and stem cell-like memory subsets were isolated from only 8 patients and 8 healthy donors, whereas naive and central memory subsets came from all 30 or so donors. A total of 107,917,701 sorted cells were examined across all samples, and the number of cells per subset was strongly correlated with RNA yield.

A few counts support this clone. The antigen it recognizes is unknown. The input lacks base qualities; no much larger clone sits a single base away. The entire isolated RNA was reverse transcribed using the High Capacity cDNA Reverse Transcription Kit, and thus expressed TCRB transcripts were sequenced. Naive, central memory and regulatory T cell samples underwent deep immunoSEQ sequencing, averaging roughly 3.3 million total reads per sample. Sorted cells were lysed in RLT buffer, and RNA was extracted using DNase-treated RNeasy Micro or Mini kits according to cell number. To prevent cross-contamination, each cell subset was processed individually, whereas patient and healthy donor samples were processed jointly. TCRB sequences were amplified from cDNA with the immunoSEQ multiplex PCR, producing 87-bp fragments spanning the CDR3 region. Amplicons were sequenced on the Illumina HiSeq platform. In the paper's pipeline: Synthetic template baselines were used to correct PCR bias computationally, reads within Hamming distance 2 were collapsed together, and singletons that could not be merged were discarded. Reads were aligned against IMGT so that V, D and J genes, CDR3 length and insertions or deletions at six rearrangement sites could be assigned. Clonotype counts were normalized to sorted cell number within each subset before computing true diversity and Gini coefficients with the tcR R package. The overlap coefficient, calculated on TCRB nucleotide sequences, was used to measure repertoire sharing. As a proxy for the pre-selection repertoire, out-of-frame TCRB sequences from naive cells were analyzed. The source is immuneACCESS, and TCRdb retained only in-frame sequences with V and J called. Part of the clones is not carried over; for the studies checked, unresolved V genes explain less than half of this, and the remainder is unexplained. That table furnishes V, J and clone size, whereas the DNA furnished D and trimming. The sample includes 200,000 to 300,000 clones, with roughly a tenth observed a single time. In total, the top ten clones hold around 0.017% of the sample.

From each donor, a single peripheral blood sample of about 120 mL on average was drawn into heparinised tubes. A BD FACSAria II and a panel including CD45RO, CCR7, CD25, CD127, CD95 and CD27 were used to sort naive, central memory, regulatory and stem cell-like memory CD4+ T cells. All sorted populations exceeded 95% purity. Right away, PBMCs were isolated by Lymphoprep density gradient centrifugation and were stained directly, with no culture step. So that batch effects would be minimized, each experiment stained and sorted samples in pairs, pairing one healthy donor with one patient. Deletion took 5 bases off V and 3 bases off J, with a span of 7 bases between the germline ends. Including the terminal cysteine and phenylalanine, the CDR3 comprises 11 residues. CDR3 DNA only is kept here, 33 bases in frame from base 1. The germline V gene provides CDR1 SQVTM and CDR2 ANQGSEA. General conclusions and limits of the study: Sequencing cDNA rather than genomic DNA could over-represent highly expressing activated cells, although activation and CD3 levels did not differ between groups. Shorter templates might have been favored by PCR, but patient and control samples were amplified and corrected together, so both groups would have been affected equally by any skew. Naive, central memory and regulatory TCRB repertoires appeared to be more alike among patients than among healthy donors. Fewer insertions and more nucleotide deletions at VDJ recombination sites were observed in patients with type 1 diabetes, implying thymic rearrangement abnormalities. Type 1 diabetes patients showed a moderate but significant shortening of TCRB CDR3 length in all four CD4+ subsets. Only small numbers of individuals were included in the HLA sub-analyses, which left unresolved whether HLA type had any influence on TCRB rearrangement.

Sequencing was performed on naive CD4+ T cells from blood. This specimen's cell subset or site label, per the study, means: true naive CD4+ T cells. This receptor was obtained from a man younger than 45 with type 1 diabetes. This chain is built from TRBV29-1 and TRBJ1-1; the D gene cannot be named for sure. The bases are TGCAGCGTTCGAACAGACACTGAAGCTTTCTTT. Its translation reads: CSVRTDTEAFF.